This T cell receptor (beta chain) was sequenced in a study of blood T cell repertoires in COVID-19. The wider study: Sources were T cells, B-cell-depleted T cells, or PBMCs; the material itself was cDNA or gDNA.

CDR1 and CDR2 from the germline V gene are MDHEN and SYDVKM. This CDR3 is 12 amino acids long. The V gene lost 8 bases and the J gene lost 1 base, with 8 bases spanning the gap. Original data processing: Quantification of nucleated cells was approximated via reference gene primer amplification. Using immunoSEQ multiplex PCR, the repertoire was profiled, and TCRdb retains in-frame clones only, with some absent. That table furnishes V, J and clone size, whereas the DNA furnished D and trimming. The sample carries some 200,000 clones, over 75% recorded once. This clone turned up a few times. The sequenced sample consisted of PBMCs or T cells enriched from blood (not recorded which). The TCR was taken from a woman aged 40 to 55 with acute COVID-19. The gene calls are TRBV28 and TRBJ1-1, with D unclear. CDR3 nucleotides: TGTGCCAGCCTGGCAGGGAACACTGAAGCTTTCTTT. Encoded protein: CASLAGNTEAFF. The full variable domain, completed using reference TRBV28 and TRBJ1-1, is DVKVTQSSRYLVKRTGEKVFLECVQDMDHENMFWYRQDPGLGLRLIYFSYDVKMKEKGDIPEGYSVSREKKERFSLILESASTNQTSMYLCASLAGNTEAFFGQGTRLTVV.